The 20 T cell receptor beta chains given below trace back to one sample, sequenced in a study of OX40 agonist ivuxolimab in advanced cancers. The library was built by means of the immunoSEQ multiplex PCR assay. Imported from immuneACCESS, the table was reduced by TCRdb to in-frame sequences with V and J called. These copies leave out some clones; in studies compared against another copy, an unresolved V gene accounts for under half, and the cause of the remainder is not known. This sample gives 45,000 or so clones in total; 70% to 90% of them show up just once. 11% of the sample lies in the top ten. The sample here was CD4+ or CD8+ T cells sorted from blood, taken in a trial of the OX40 agonist ivuxolimab. These receptors were taken from an adult with an advanced solid tumor such as melanoma, head and neck, liver or kidney cancer.

The V gene is TRBV4-1, the J gene TRBJ2-5; maybe TRBD2 (6 bases). V dropped 3 bases and J dropped 6 bases, with 17 bases sitting between them. This CDR3 region has 15 residues. The germline V gene has CDR1 MGHRA and CDR2 YSYEKL. The CDR3 is CASSQGGGLEKTQYF. For the CDR3, the DNA is TGCGCCAGCAGCCAGGGAGGAGGTCTGGAAAAGACCCAGTACTTC.

The V call is TRBV28, the J call TRBJ2-2; the D is unclear. Between the trimmed V and J ends, which lost 1 base and 7 bases, there was a span of 16 bases. From germline, CDR1 is MDHEN and CDR2 SYDVKM. This CDR3 has 16 residues. The CDR3 DNA is TGTGCCAGCAGTTTATTCTTTGGGGTTGTCGTCGGGGAGCTGTTTTTT. Amino acid sequence: CASSLFFGVVVGELFF.

This chain joins TRBV2 and TRBJ2-1; D might be TRBD2 (6 bases). The V end lost 4 bases, the J end lost 4 bases, and 14 bases lay between the germline ends. This CDR3 contains 15 residues. The germline CDR1 and CDR2 sequences are SNHLY and FYNNEI. The CDR3: CASSATGTGYNEQFF. The CDR3 nucleotides read TGTGCCAGCAGTGCGACCGGGACTGGATACAATGAGCAGTTCTTC.

This clone was seen a single time. The rearrangement links TRBV5-1 to TRBJ2-1; no reliable D call. The CDR3 has 16 amino acids. The germline V gene has CDR1 SGHRS and CDR2 YFSETQ. Deletions cut 3 bases from V and 5 bases from J, with 18 bases between. CDR3 amino acids: CASSYKLPFADNEQFF. The CDR3 bases are TGCGCCAGCAGCTACAAACTCCCTTTTGCGGACAATGAGCAGTTCTTC. The variable domain in full, with the rest retrieved from reference TRBV5-1 and TRBJ2-1, is KAGVTQTPRYLIKTRGQQVTLSCSPISGHRSVSWYQQTPGQGLQFLFEYFSETQRNKGNFPGRFSGRQFSNSRSEMNVSTLELGDSALYLCASSYKLPFADNEQFFGPGTRLTVL.

The chain recombines TRBV2 with TRBJ2-2; D is perhaps TRBD2 (6 bases). The length of the CDR3 is 16 residues. Trimming removed 0 bases at V and 4 bases at J, with 12 bases between. Per the germline V gene, CDR1 is SNHLY and CDR2 is FYNNEI. The CDR3 DNA reads TGTGCCAGCAGTGAAGCTAGTCTTAGCGGCACCGGGGAGCTGTTTTTT. Translated, it gives CASSEASLSGTGELFF.

The chain joins TRBV6-5 to TRBJ2-3, with 7 bases identical to TRBD2. V lost 4 bases, J lost 3 bases, and 7 bases stayed unmatched. This CDR3 region has 15 residues. In germline, CDR1 is MNHEY, CDR2 SVGAGI. The CDR3 sequence is CASSLVGGPTDTQYF. The CDR3 DNA follows: TGTGCCAGCAGTTTAGTGGGAGGGCCAACAGATACGCAGTATTTT.

The V call is TRBV7-3, the J call TRBJ2-7, with D perhaps assigned TRBD1 or TRBD2 (6 bases each). The CDR3 totals 14 residues. Trimming shortened V by 4 bases and J by 5 bases, and 15 bases separated the two germline ends. Germline V gene data show CDR1 as SGHTA and CDR2 as FQGTGA. This chain's CDR3 is CASSSTGRGDEQYF. For the CDR3, the DNA is TGTGCCAGCAGCTCAACAGGGCGGGGAGACGAGCAGTACTTC.

The chain recombines TRBV2 with TRBJ2-1; the D is unclear. This CDR3 is built from 17 residues. Trimming removed 2 bases at V and 1 base at J, with 15 bases between. CDR1 is SNHLY, CDR2 FYNNEI, per germline. DNA for the CDR3: TGTGCCAGCAGTGAAATGGCCCTGGCGAGGTCCTACAATGAGCAGTTCTTC. Its translation: CASSEMALARSYNEQFF.

The chain couples TRBV13 to TRBJ2-2, with D hard to call. CDR3 length: 14 residues. V gave up 0 bases and J gave up 1 base, with 3 bases separating them. Germline V gene lookup returns CDR1 PRHDT and CDR2 FYEKMQ (reference sequence). The CDR3 nucleotides are TGTGCCAGCAGCTTAGGGCAGAACACCGGGGAGCTGTTTTTT. This encodes CASSLGQNTGELFF. Based on the CDR3 plus reference TRBV13 and TRBJ2-2, the full variable domain is AAGVIQSPRHLIKEKRETATLKCYPIPRHDTVYWYQQGPGQDPQFLISFYEKMQSDKGSIPDRFSAQQFSDYHSELNMSSLELGDSALYFCASSLGQNTGELFFGEGSRLTVL.

V is TRBV6-5 and J is TRBJ2-7; weak D call: TRBD1 (5 bases). V was pared by 6 bases and J by 3 bases, with 12 bases between. The CDR3 runs to 13 residues. The germline V gene encodes CDR1 MNHEY and CDR2 SVGAGI. CDR3 in DNA: TGTGCCAGCAGCATCACGACAGACTACGAGCAGTACTTC. This gives the protein CASSITTDYEQYF.

The genes are TRBV9 and TRBJ2-3; D ambiguous. This CDR3 is built from 15 residues. With 1 base removed from V and 0 bases from J, the gap between germline ends came to 9 bases. Germline values: CDR1 SGDLS, CDR2 YYNGEE. The CDR3 reads CASSVPLGSTDTQYF. Written as DNA, the CDR3 is TGTGCCAGCAGCGTACCTTTAGGTAGCACAGATACGCAGTATTTT.

The table lists this clone with a few counts. The chain joins TRBV4-2 to TRBJ2-6, with D possibly TRBD2 on 6 matching bases. Germline values: CDR1 LGHNA, CDR2 YNFKEQ. The CDR3 loop spans 16 amino acids. Trimming removed 3 bases from V and 0 bases from J, with 9 bases in between. The CDR3 reads CASSQGLLSGANVLTF. The CDR3 region has the DNA TGTGCCAGCAGCCAGGGACTTCTCTCTGGGGCCAACGTCCTGACTTTC.

This chain links TRBV9 with TRBJ1-2; a weak D match, TRBD1 (6 bases). Trimming cost V 0 bases and J 8 bases, with 17 bases left between them. CDR3 size: 15 residues. Germline V lookup: CDR1 SGDLS, CDR2 YYNGEE. CDR3 bases: TGTGCCAGCAGCGTAGCAGCCGGGGGGGCGGTGGGCTACACCTTC. As protein: CASSVAAGGAVGYTF.

This chain connects TRBV27 to TRBJ2-7; TRBD2 agrees at 13 bases. V gave up 4 bases and J gave up 5 bases; unmatched junction bases: 5. The CDR3 spans 15 residues. The germline V gene encodes CDR1 MNHEY and CDR2 SMNVEV (reference sequence). In DNA, the CDR3 is TGTGCCAGCAGTTCCGGGACTAGCGGGAAAAACGAGCAGTACTTC. Amino acids: CASSSGTSGKNEQYF.

This clone was recorded once. CDR3 residues: CASSLSTGRGNTIYF. The CDR3 coding sequence is TGTGCCAGCAGCCTTTCCACAGGGCGCGGAAACACCATATATTTT. The V and J genes are TRBV5-8 and TRBJ1-3; tentative D call: TRBD1 (6 bases). Germline V gene lookup returns CDR1 SGHTS and CDR2 YDEGEE. This CDR3 contains 15 residues. With 4 bases removed from V and 4 bases from J, the gap between germline ends came to 15 bases.

The chain joins TRBV7-9 to TRBJ2-1, with a tentative D call TRBD1 (6 bases). V was trimmed by 7 bases and J by 10 bases, leaving 8 bases between them. Per the germline V gene, CDR1 is SEHNR and CDR2 is FQNEAQ (reference sequence). The CDR3 spans 10 residues. The CDR3 loop is CASKGVEQFF. Here the CDR3 DNA reads TGTGCCAGCAAGGGGGTGGAGCAGTTCTTC. Variable domain in full (rest from reference TRBV7-9 and TRBJ2-1): DTGVSQNPRHKITKRGQNVTFRCDPISEHNRLYWYRQTLGQGPEFLTYFQNEAQLEKSRLLSDRFSAERPKGSFSTLEIQRTEQGDSAMYLCASKGVEQFFGPGTRLTVL.

CDR3 in amino acids: CASSFWGNSNQPQHF. The CDR3 region has the DNA TGTGCCAGCAGCTTCTGGGGGAATAGCAATCAGCCCCAGCATTTT. The J gene is TRBJ1-5, the V gene TRBV5-5; D is perhaps TRBD1 (5 bases). V lost 2 bases to trimming and J lost 0 bases, with 9 bases between them. The CDR3 is 15 amino acids. From germline, CDR1 is SGHKS and CDR2 YYEKEE (reference sequence).

The chain recombines TRBV5-1 with TRBJ2-7; D is unclear. CDR1 is SGHRS and CDR2 is YFSETQ in the germline V gene. This CDR3 region has 13 residues. The V end was cut by 0 bases, the J end by 4 bases, with 8 bases between. This CDR3 reads CASSLALSYEQYF. The CDR3 coding sequence is TGCGCCAGCAGCTTGGCCCTCAGTTACGAGCAGTACTTC.

The chain couples TRBV9 to TRBJ1-5; perhaps TRBD1 as D (6 bases). The CDR3 loop spans 12 amino acids. CDR1 is SGDLS, CDR2 YYNGEE, per germline. V gave up 7 bases and J gave up 5 bases, with 10 bases separating them. CDR3 sequence (DNA): TGTGCCAGCGGAGGGGGGGATCAGCCCCAGCATTTT. Translated, it gives CASGGGDQPQHF.

The chain couples TRBV7-9 to TRBJ2-3, with D possibly being TRBD1 (6 bases). The V end was cut by 5 bases, the J end by 6 bases, with 15 bases between. CDR3 length: 14 amino acids. Germline CDR1 reads SEHNR; CDR2 reads FQNEAQ (reference sequence). The CDR3 sequence is CASSGGHTGDTQYF. The CDR3 DNA is TGTGCCAGCAGCGGGGGCCACACAGGGGATACGCAGTATTTT. The variable domain in full, with the rest retrieved from reference TRBV7-9 and TRBJ2-3, is DTGVSQNPRHKITKRGQNVTFRCDPISEHNRLYWYRQTLGQGPEFLTYFQNEAQLEKSRLLSDRFSAERPKGSFSTLEIQRTEQGDSAMYLCASSGGHTGDTQYFGPGTRLTVL.